The 12 T cell receptor beta chains below come from one sample, sequenced in a study of blood T cells in healthy people across ages. Primed by a sample-barcoded 5' primer and a J-beta primer mix, a second PCR proceeded for 7 to 11 cycles. TCRdb analysed the 5' RACE reads with MiXCR anew, one entry per CDR3 protein. The table shows under 750,000 distinct CDR3 sequences, with 47% occurring only once. The specimen sequenced was blood. The receptors shown here come from an elderly man in good health.

The chain uses TRBV4-3 and TRBJ2-5; TRBD2 matches 8 bases. The CDR3 sequence is 17 residues long. Germline trimming cut 4 bases from V and 0 bases from J; bases unmatched to any gene: 10. Germline CDR1 LGHNA, CDR2 YSLEER. This chain's CDR3 is CASSPDVSRGDQETQYF. The CDR3 nucleotides read TGCGCCAGCAGCCCAGACGTCTCGCGGGGGGACCAAGAGACCCAGTACTTC.

V usage is TRBV4-2 and J usage is TRBJ2-3, with D hard to call. V lost 2 bases to trimming and J lost 1 base, with 7 bases between them. CDR3 size: 14 residues. Germline assignment: CDR1 LGHNA and CDR2 YNFKEQ. The CDR3 reads CASSQMWGTDTQYF. CDR3 coding DNA: TGTGCCAGCAGCCAAATGTGGGGCACAGATACGCAGTATTTT.

The table lists this clonotype with a few counts. The rearrangement uses TRBV6-2 or TRBV6-3 and TRBJ2-7, with D maybe TRBD2 (6 bases). Trimming left V 7 bases short and J 2 bases short, with 9 bases between. The CDR3 is 12 residues long. Germline values: CDR1 MNHEY, CDR2 SVGEGT. The CDR3 DNA follows: TGTGCCAGCAAGGAGGGGACCTACGAGCAGTACTTC. It codes for CASKEGTYEQYF.

This clonotype showed up just a few times. The CDR3: CASSFGDRGYNEQFF. CDR3 bases: TGTGCCAGCAGCTTTGGGGACAGGGGCTACAATGAGCAGTTCTTC. The chain employs TRBV5-6 and TRBJ2-1, with 10 nucleotides matching TRBD1. The V gene's germline CDR1 is SGHDT and CDR2 YYEEEE. This CDR3 is built from 15 residues. V shed 2 bases and J 3 bases; nucleotides not matched to a gene: 2.

The chain combines TRBV9 with TRBJ2-5; weak D call: TRBD2 (7 bases). Germline values: CDR1 SGDLS, CDR2 YYNGEE. The CDR3 has 16 amino acids. Trimming left V 4 bases short and J 5 bases short, with 21 bases between. CDR3 coding DNA: TGTGCCAGCAGCCCTTCGATGGGGGGGGCTTTGGAGACCCAGTACTTC. Translated, it gives CASSPSMGGALETQYF.

This chain links TRBV11-2 with TRBJ1-2; no definite D call. V shed 3 bases and J shed 4 bases, with 12 bases lying between them. This CDR3 comprises 14 residues. Per the germline V gene, CDR1 is SGHAT and CDR2 is FQNNGV. The CDR3 region has the DNA TGTGCCAGCAGCTTGGCTGACGGCTCCTATGGCTACACCTTC. Protein product: CASSLADGSYGYTF.

The chain carries TRBV12-3 or TRBV12-4 and TRBJ2-5; TRBD2 agrees at 9 bases. The CDR3 is 14 amino acids. The V and J ends lost 6 bases and 4 bases, in that order; junction bases with no gene match: 6. The CDR3 bases are TGTGCCAGCAGGGCGGGACTAGCTGGAGAGACCCAGTACTTC. It codes for CASRAGLAGETQYF.

This chain links TRBV6-6 with TRBJ1-1; no definite D call. Trimming took off 2 bases at V and 4 bases at J, with 8 bases between the two ends. The germline gives CDR1 MNHNY, CDR2 SVGAGI (reference sequence). This CDR3 region has 13 residues. The CDR3 loop is CASSYPPGTEAFF. The CDR3 DNA sequence: TGTGCCAGCAGTTACCCACCGGGCACTGAAGCTTTCTTT.

This clonotype was seen a handful of times. The chain combines TRBV5-1 with TRBJ2-7; 7 nucleotides align to TRBD1. The CDR3 consists of 15 residues. From germline, CDR1 is SGHRS and CDR2 YFSETQ. V was pared by 2 bases and J by 0 bases, with 5 bases of the junction left unmatched. This CDR3 is CASSFGRGSSYEQYF. CDR3 DNA sequence: TGCGCCAGCAGCTTCGGCAGGGGGAGCTCCTACGAGCAGTACTTC. The variable domain in full, with the rest retrieved from reference TRBV5-1 and TRBJ2-7, is KAGVTQTPRYLIKTRGQQVTLSCSPISGHRSVSWYQQTPGQGLQFLFEYFSETQRNKGNFPGRFSGRQFSNSRSEMNVSTLELGDSALYLCASSFGRGSSYEQYFGPGTRLTVT.

The chain joins TRBV13 to TRBJ2-1, with 9 bases matching TRBD2. The junction had 11 bases not matched to a gene; V was cut back by 7 bases and J by 4 bases. Per the germline V gene, CDR1 is PRHDT and CDR2 is FYEKMQ (reference sequence). The CDR3 is 16 amino acids. Here the CDR3 DNA reads TGTGCCAGCATGTCCGTGGCGGGAGGGCTTTACAATGAGCAGTTCTTC. Its translation is CASMSVAGGLYNEQFF.

The chain uses TRBV5-6 and TRBJ2-5; D may be TRBD2 (5 bases). The length of the CDR3 is 14 residues. Trimming took off 0 bases at V and 3 bases at J, with 9 bases between the two ends. The germline gives CDR1 SGHDT, CDR2 YYEEEE. CDR3 nucleotides: TGTGCCAGCAGCTTGGGAGCGGCAAAAGAGACCCAGTACTTC. The encoded protein is CASSLGAAKETQYF.

This chain connects TRBV4-3 to TRBJ2-1; D may match TRBD1 or TRBD2 (5 bases each). Germline assignment: CDR1 LGHNA and CDR2 YSLEER. Deletions cut 1 base from V and 8 bases from J, with 18 bases between. This CDR3 region has 16 residues. For the CDR3, the DNA is TGCGCCAGCAGCCAAGCGGGACCCGGGTCTAAGGATGAGCAGTTCTTC. Its protein product is CASSQAGPGSKDEQFF.